This TCR beta chain came from a study of patients and donors after allogeneic stem cell transplantation. In this sample, this clonotype turned up a few times. From germline, CDR1 is SGHTA and CDR2 FQGNSA. CDR3 length: 15 residues. V lost 6 bases to trimming and J lost 5 bases; unmatched junction nucleotides: 9. TCRdb re-called the RT-PCR reads with MiXCR, one entry per CDR3 protein. The sample carries some 960,000 distinct CDR3 sequences, over 15% recorded once. The clonotype originates from a human donor who was either an allogeneic HSCT recipient or a stem cell or donor lymphocyte infusion donor (not recorded which). It is not recorded whose cells these are; they may come from a transplant donor. The sequencing input was blood, either unsorted or a sorted T cell fraction (not recorded which). The V call is TRBV7-2, the J call TRBJ2-5, with 10 positions matching TRBD2. In DNA, the CDR3 is TGTGCCAGCAGTACTAGCGGGGCTGCACTGGAGACCCAGTACTTC. Its protein is CASSTSGAALETQYF.